This section outlines one T cell receptor (beta chain) sequence together with its context. CDR1 is MNHNS and CDR2 is SASEGT in the germline V gene. This CDR3 is 14 amino acids long. V was clipped by 7 bases and J by 5 bases; unmatched bases: 7. This sample was taken from a study of shared clonotypes between healthy human individuals. Sequenced by immunoSEQ multiplex PCR; TCRdb stores in-frame clones only, minus some. The sample holds around 500,000 clones; over 60% are singletons and the top ten take 10% to 15%. This clonotype was sampled from a woman aged 40 to 55 in good health. Some clones in this sample may be carry-over from other donors' samples. The source material was PBMCs. J is TRBJ2-3 and V is TRBV6-1, with TRBD2 matching over 9 bases. CDR3 loop: CASTVAGVKDTQYF. Written as DNA, the CDR3 is TGTGCCAGCACAGTAGCGGGAGTAAAAGATACGCAGTATTTT.